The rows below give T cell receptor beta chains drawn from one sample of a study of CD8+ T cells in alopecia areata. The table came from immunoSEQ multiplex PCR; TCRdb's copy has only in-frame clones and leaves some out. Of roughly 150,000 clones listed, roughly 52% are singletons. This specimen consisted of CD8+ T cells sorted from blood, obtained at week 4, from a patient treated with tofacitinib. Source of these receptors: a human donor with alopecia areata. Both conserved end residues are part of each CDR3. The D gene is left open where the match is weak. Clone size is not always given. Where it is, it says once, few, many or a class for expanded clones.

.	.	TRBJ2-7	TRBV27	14	CASSLTGAPYEQYF
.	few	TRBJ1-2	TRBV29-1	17	CSVLPTNPQEVNYGYTF
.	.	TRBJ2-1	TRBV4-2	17	CASSHSRDTNSYNEQFF
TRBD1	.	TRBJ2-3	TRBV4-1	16	CASSPEQGAGVWTQYF
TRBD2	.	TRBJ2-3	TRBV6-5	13	CASSYSGGGTQYF
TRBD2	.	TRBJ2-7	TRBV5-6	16	CASSLGATSGIYEQYF
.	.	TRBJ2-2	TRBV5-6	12	CASSLYSGELFF
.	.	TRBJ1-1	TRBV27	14	CASRTLAGNTEAFF
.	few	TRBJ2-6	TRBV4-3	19	CASSQEISGTRSGANVLTF
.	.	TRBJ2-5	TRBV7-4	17	CASSLGDIRWVGETQYF
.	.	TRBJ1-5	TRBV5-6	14	CASSLGTGNQPQHF
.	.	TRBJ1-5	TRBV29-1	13	CSVVGGRDQPQHF
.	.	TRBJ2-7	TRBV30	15	CAWRRRRDEWYEQYF
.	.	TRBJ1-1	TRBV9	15	CASSVNPGDRTEAFF
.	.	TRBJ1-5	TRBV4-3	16	CASSQDLGGEYQPQHF
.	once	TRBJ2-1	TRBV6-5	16	CASSYSVGEKDNEQFF
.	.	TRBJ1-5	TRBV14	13	CASSRTVNQPQHF
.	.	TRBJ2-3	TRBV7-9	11	CASSRGDTQYF
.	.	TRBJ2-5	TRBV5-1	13	CASTLTSQETQYF
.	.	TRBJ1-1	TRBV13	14	CASSLTGADTEAFF
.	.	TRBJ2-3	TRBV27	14	CASSSSDSTDTQYF
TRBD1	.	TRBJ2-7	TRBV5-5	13	CASRHGTVYEQYF
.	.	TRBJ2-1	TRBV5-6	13	CASSFGPHNEQFF
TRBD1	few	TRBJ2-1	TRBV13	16	CASSLEGQGGSNEQFF
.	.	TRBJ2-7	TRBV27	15	CASSLRDPVSYEQYF
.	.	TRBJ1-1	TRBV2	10	CASSGVGAFF
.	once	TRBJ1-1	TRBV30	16	CAWSVLETARNTEAFF
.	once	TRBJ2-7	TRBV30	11	CAWSDGYEQYF
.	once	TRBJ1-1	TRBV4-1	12	CASMAPSAEAFF
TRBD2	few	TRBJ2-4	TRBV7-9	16	CASSWWTSGVSDIQYF
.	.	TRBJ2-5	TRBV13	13	CASSGRSEETQYF
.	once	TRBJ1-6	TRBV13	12	CASRLDSSPLHF
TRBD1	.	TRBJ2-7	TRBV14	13	CASSQLQGFEQYF
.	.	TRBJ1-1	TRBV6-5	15	CASSFLEGLNTEAFF
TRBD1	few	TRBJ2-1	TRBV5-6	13	CASSQQGIYEQFF
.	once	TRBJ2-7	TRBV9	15	CASSVEGDGFYEQYF
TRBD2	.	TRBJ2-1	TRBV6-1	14	CASSLAGSNNEQFF
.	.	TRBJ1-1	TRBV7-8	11	CASSKDIEAFF
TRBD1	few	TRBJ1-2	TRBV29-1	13	CSVPGQANYGYTF
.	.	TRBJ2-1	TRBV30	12	CAWSEGNNEQFF
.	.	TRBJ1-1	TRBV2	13	CAILQGRHTEAFF
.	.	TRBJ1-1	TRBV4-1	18	CASSQVNSFGTMNTEAFF
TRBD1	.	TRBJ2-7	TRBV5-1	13	CASSYRTGYEQYF
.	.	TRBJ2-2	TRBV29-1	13	CSVITIDTGELFF
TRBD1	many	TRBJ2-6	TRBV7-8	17	CASSPRDRNSGANVLTF
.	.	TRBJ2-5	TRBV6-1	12	CASRAGNETQYF
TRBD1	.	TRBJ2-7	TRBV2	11	CASKGGGEQYF
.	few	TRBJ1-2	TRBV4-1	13	CASSHRVNYGYTF
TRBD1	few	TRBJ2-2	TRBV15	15	CATSAGDRNTGELFF